This T cell receptor (beta chain) emerged from a study of cytomegalovirus exposure and HLA in healthy donors. With respect to this clone: Its matching antigen is unknown.

Looked up from germline, CDR1 is MNHEY and CDR2 is SMNVEV (reference sequence). This CDR3 is built from 18 residues. Trimming took 0 bases from V and 10 from J; bases not matched to a gene: 19. PCR involved 60 Vbeta and 13 Jbeta primers. Data came from immunoSEQ multiplex PCR; TCRdb stores just in-frame clones and leaves some out. The listing records 70,000 or so clones. Points from the study as a whole: The authors considered a cluster of highly shared sequence variants likely to be a sequencing artifact.

The genes are TRBV27 and TRBJ2-3; 7 bases line up with TRBD2. This TCR was recovered from a man aged 35 to 55 in good health and CMV-seronegative. The sequencing sample was made of PBMCs. CDR3 in amino acids: CASSLSGRLAANAGAQYF. The CDR3 region has the DNA TGTGCCAGCAGTTTATCCGGGCGTCTAGCGGCCAACGCCGGAGCGCAGTATTTT.